This T cell receptor (beta chain) was retrieved from a study of PD-L1 blockade in urothelial cancer. Time point given: peripheral blood 6 weeks after treatment start. The patients' disease, urothelial carcinoma, was locally advanced or metastatic. Peripheral blood mononuclear cells were collected from every patient before and during treatment, yielding between 1 and 8 samples per patient. Profiling relied on immunoSEQ multiplex PCR, and the TCRdb table lists in-frame clones only, not all of them. The table lists 40,000 or so clones, roughly four fifths of them singletons. Trimming removed 6 bases from V and 0 bases from J, with 12 bases in between. The CDR3 loop spans 15 amino acids. Germline CDR1 and CDR2: MDHEN and SYDVKM.

This chain links TRBV28 with TRBJ2-4; D may be TRBD2 (5 bases). The clonotype comes from a man between 60 and 75 years old with urothelial cancer. The source material was PBMCs, sampled around atezolizumab (anti-PD-L1) treatment. The CDR3 bases are TGTGCCAGCAGCTACGGGGTTATAGCCAAAAACATTCAGTACTTC. It translates to CASSYGVIAKNIQYF.